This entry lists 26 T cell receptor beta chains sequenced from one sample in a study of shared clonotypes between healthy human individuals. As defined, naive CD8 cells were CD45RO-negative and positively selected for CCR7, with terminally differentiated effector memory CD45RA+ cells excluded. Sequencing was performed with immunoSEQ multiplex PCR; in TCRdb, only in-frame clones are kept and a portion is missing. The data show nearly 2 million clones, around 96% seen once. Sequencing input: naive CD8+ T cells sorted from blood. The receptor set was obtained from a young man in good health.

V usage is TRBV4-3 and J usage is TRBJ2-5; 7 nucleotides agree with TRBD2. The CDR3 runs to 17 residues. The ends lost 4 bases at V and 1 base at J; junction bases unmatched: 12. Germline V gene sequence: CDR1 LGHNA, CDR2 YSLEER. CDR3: CASSPQERPSGQETQYF. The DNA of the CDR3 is TGCGCCAGCAGCCCCCAAGAAAGGCCTAGCGGCCAAGAGACCCAGTACTTC.

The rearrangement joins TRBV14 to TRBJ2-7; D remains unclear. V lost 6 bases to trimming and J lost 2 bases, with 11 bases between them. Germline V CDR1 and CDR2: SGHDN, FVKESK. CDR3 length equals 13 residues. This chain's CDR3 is CASRQTGTYEQYF. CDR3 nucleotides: TGTGCCAGCAGGCAGACGGGCACCTACGAGCAGTACTTC.

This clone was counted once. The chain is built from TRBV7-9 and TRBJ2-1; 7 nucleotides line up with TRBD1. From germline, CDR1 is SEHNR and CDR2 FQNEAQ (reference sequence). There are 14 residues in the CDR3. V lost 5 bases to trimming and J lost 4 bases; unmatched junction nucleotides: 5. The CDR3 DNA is TGTGCCAGCAGCGAAAACAGGGGATACAATGAGCAGTTCTTC. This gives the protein CASSENRGYNEQFF.

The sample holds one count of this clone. CDR3 nucleotide sequence: TGTGCCAGCAGCCCCTTGTTGAGGGCGAACACCGGGGAGCTGTTTTTT. Its protein product is CASSPLLRANTGELFF. The chain employs TRBV11-2 and TRBJ2-2; tentative D call: TRBD2 (5 bases). The CDR3 extends over 16 amino acids. Germline values: CDR1 SGHAT, CDR2 FQNNGV. With 5 bases removed from V and 0 bases from J, the gap between germline ends came to 13 bases. The full variable domain, rest sourced from reference TRBV11-2 and TRBJ2-2, is EAGVAQSPRYKIIEKRQSVAFWCNPISGHATLYWYQQILGQGPKLLIQFQNNGVVDDSQLPKDRFSAERLKGVDSTLKIQPAKLEDSAVYLCASSPLLRANTGELFFGEGSRLTVL.

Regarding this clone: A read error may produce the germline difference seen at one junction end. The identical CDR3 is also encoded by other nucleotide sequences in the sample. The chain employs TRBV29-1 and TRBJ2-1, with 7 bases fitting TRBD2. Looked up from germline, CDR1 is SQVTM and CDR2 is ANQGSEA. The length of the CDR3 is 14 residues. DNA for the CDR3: TGCAGCGTCGAAGAGCGGGGATCCTACAATGAGCAGTTCTTC. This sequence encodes CSVEERGSYNEQFF.

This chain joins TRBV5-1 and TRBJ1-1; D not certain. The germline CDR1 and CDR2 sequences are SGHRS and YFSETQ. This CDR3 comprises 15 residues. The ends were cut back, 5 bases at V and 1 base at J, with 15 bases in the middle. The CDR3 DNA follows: TGCGCCAGCAGTTGGTATTCGGGAGGGAACACTGAAGCTTTCTTT. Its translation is CASSWYSGGNTEAFF.

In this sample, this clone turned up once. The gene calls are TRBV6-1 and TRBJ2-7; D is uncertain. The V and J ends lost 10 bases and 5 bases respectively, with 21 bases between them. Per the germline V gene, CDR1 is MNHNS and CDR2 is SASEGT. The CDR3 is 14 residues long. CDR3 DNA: TGTGCCACCCTTCCCGACGGGCCTCGGGACGAGCAGTACTTC. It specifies CATLPDGPRDEQYF.

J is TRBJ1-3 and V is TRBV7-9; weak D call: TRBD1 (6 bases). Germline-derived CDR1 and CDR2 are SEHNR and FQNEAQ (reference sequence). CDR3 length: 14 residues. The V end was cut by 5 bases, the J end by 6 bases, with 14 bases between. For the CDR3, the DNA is TGTGCCAGCAGCCGACAGGAACTGCAAAACACCATATATTTT. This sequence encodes CASSRQELQNTIYF.

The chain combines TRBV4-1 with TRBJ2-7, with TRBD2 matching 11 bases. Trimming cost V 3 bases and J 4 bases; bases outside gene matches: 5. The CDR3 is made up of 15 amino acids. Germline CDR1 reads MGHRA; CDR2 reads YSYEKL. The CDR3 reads CASSHLTSGVYEQYF. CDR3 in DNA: TGCGCCAGCAGCCACTTGACTAGCGGGGTTTACGAGCAGTACTTC.

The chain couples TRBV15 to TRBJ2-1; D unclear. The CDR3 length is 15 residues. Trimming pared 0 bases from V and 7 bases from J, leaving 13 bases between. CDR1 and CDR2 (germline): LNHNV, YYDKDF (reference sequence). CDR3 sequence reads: CATSRDPQYMNEQFF. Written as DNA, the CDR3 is TGTGCCACCAGCAGAGATCCCCAATATATGAATGAGCAGTTCTTC.

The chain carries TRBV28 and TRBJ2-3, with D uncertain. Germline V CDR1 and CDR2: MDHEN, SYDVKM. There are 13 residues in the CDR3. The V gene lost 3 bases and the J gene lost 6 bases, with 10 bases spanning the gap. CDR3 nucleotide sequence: TGTGCCAGCAGTTTTGCCCCGGGTGATACGCAGTATTTT. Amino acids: CASSFAPGDTQYF.

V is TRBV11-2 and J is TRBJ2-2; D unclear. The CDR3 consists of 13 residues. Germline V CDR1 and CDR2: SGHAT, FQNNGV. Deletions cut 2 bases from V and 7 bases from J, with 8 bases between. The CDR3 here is CASSLISLGELFF. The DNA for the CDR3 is TGTGCCAGCAGCTTAATTTCACTCGGGGAGCTGTTTTTT.

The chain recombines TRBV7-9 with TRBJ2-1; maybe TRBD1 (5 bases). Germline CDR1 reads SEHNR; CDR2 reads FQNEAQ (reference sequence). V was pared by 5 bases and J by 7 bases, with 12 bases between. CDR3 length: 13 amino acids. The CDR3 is CASSRQGPNEQFF. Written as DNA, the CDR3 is TGTGCCAGCAGCCGTCAGGGTCCAAATGAGCAGTTCTTC.

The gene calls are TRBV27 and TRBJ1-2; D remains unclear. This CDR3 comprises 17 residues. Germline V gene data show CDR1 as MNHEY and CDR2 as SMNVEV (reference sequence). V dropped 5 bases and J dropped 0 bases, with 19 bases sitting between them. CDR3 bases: TGTGCCAGCAGTCCCGACCTGGGTTCTCTTCCTAACTATGGCTACACCTTC. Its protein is CASSPDLGSLPNYGYTF.

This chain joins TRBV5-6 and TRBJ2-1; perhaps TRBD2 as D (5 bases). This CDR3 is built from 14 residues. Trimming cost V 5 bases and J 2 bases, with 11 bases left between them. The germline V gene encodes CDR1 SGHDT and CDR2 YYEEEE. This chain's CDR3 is CASRDSNAYNEQFF. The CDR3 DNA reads TGTGCCAGCAGGGACTCAAACGCCTACAATGAGCAGTTCTTC. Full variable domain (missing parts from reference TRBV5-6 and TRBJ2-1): DAGVTQSPTHLIKTRGQQVTLRCSPKSGHDTVSWYQQALGQGPQFIFQYYEEEERQRGNFPDRFSGHQFPNYSSELNVNALLLGDSALYLCASRDSNAYNEQFFGPGTRLTVL.

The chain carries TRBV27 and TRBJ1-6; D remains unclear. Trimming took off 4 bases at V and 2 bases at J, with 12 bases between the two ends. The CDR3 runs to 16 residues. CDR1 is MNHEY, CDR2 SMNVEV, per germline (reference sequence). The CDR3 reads CASSSYFPAYNSPLHF. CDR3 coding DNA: TGTGCCAGCAGTTCCTATTTTCCTGCCTATAATTCACCCCTCCACTTT.

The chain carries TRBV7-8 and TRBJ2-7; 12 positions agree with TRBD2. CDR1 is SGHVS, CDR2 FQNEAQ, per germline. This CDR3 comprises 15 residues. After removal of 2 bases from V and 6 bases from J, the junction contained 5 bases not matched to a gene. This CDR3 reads CASSLLAGGPSEQYF. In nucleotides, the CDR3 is TGTGCCAGCAGCTTACTAGCGGGAGGGCCGAGCGAGCAGTACTTC.

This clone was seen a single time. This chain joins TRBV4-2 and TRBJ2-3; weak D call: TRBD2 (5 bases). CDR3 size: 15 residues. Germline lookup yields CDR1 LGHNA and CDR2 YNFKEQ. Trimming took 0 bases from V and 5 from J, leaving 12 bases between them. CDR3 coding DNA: TGTGCCAGCAGCCAAGAACAGCCCGCGGGAGATACGCAGTATTTT. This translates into CASSQEQPAGDTQYF.

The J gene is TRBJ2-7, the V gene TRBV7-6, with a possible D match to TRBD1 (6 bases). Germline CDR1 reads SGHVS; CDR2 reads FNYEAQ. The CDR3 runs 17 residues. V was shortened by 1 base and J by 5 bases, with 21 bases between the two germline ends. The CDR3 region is CASSLEWGPLTTNEQYF. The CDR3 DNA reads TGTGCCAGCAGCTTAGAATGGGGGCCCCTCACTACGAACGAGCAGTACTTC.

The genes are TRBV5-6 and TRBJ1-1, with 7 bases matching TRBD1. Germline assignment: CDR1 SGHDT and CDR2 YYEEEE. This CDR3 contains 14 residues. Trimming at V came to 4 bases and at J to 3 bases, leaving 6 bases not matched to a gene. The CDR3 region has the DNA TGTGCCAGCAGCCCTATACAGGGGTACACTGAAGCTTTCTTT. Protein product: CASSPIQGYTEAFF. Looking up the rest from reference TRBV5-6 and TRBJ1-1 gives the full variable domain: DAGVTQSPTHLIKTRGQQVTLRCSPKSGHDTVSWYQQALGQGPQFIFQYYEEEERQRGNFPDRFSGHQFPNYSSELNVNALLLGDSALYLCASSPIQGYTEAFFGQGTRLTVV.

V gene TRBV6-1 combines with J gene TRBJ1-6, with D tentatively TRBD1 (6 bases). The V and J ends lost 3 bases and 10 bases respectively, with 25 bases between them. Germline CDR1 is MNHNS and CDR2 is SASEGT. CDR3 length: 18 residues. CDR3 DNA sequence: TGTGCCAGCAGTGACGGCGGGGGGGCGATTATGATAGAATCACCCCTCCACTTT. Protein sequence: CASSDGGGAIMIESPLHF.

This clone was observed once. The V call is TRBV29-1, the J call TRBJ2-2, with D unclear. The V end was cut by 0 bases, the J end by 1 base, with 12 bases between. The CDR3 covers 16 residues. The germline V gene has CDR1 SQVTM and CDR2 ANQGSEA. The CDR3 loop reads CSVEDWAGGNTGELFF. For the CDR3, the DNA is TGCAGCGTTGAAGATTGGGCAGGTGGGAACACCGGGGAGCTGTTTTTT.

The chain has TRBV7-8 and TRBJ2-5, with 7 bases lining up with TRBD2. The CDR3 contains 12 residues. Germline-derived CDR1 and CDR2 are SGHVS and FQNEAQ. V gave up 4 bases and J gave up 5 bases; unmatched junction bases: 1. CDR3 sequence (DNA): TGTGCCAGCAGCTGGGGAGGGGAGACCCAGTACTTC. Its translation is CASSWGGETQYF.

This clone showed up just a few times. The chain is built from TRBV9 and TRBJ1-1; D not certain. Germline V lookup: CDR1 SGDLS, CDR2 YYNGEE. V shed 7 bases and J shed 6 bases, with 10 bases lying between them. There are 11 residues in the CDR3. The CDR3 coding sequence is TGTGCCAGCGACTCCGGGGCTGAAGCTTTCTTT. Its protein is CASDSGAEAFF. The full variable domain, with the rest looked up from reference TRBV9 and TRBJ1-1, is DSGVTQTPKHLITATGQRVTLRCSPRSGDLSVYWYQQSLDQGLQFLIQYYNGEERAKGNILERFSAQQFPDLHSELNLSSLELGDSALYFCASDSGAEAFFGQGTRLTVV.

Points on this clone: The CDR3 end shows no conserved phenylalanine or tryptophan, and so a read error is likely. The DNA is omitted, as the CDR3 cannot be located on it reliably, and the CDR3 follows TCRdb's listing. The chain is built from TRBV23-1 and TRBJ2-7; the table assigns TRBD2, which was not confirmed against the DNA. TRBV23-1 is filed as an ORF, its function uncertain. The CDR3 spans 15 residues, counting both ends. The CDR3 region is CASSLDNEGTSGVWI.

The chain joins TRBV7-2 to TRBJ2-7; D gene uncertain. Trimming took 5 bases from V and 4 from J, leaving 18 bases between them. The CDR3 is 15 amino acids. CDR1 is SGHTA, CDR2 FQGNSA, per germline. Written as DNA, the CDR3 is TGTGCCAGCAGCCGCCCCGCGGACCCGTGGTACGAGCAGTACTTC. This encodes CASSRPADPWYEQYF. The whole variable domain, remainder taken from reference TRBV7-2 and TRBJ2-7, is GAGVSQSPSNKVTEKGKDVELRCDPISGHTALYWYRQSLGQGLEFLIYFQGNSAPDKSGLPSDRFSAERTGGSVSTLTIQRTQQEDSAVYLCASSRPADPWYEQYFGPGTRLTVT.